This entry is about one TCR beta chain. These data are taken from a study of technical replicates of blood from several donors. V shed 7 bases, J shed 4 bases, and the junction held 8 bases outside the gene matches. This CDR3 has 13 residues. Germline V gene data show CDR1 as SQVTM and CDR2 as ANQGSEA. Sequenced by immunoSEQ multiplex PCR; TCRdb stores in-frame clones only, minus some. Of roughly 60,000 clones in the sample, around nine tenths were seen once. The chain uses TRBV29-1 and TRBJ2-7, with 9 bases that match TRBD1. Material for sequencing was PBMCs. The origin of this receptor is a human donor in good health. Some clones in this sample may be carry-over from other donors' samples. DNA of the CDR3: TGCAGCGGCTCACAGGGGGCTGAATACGAGCAGTACTTC. Protein product: CSGSQGAEYEQYF.